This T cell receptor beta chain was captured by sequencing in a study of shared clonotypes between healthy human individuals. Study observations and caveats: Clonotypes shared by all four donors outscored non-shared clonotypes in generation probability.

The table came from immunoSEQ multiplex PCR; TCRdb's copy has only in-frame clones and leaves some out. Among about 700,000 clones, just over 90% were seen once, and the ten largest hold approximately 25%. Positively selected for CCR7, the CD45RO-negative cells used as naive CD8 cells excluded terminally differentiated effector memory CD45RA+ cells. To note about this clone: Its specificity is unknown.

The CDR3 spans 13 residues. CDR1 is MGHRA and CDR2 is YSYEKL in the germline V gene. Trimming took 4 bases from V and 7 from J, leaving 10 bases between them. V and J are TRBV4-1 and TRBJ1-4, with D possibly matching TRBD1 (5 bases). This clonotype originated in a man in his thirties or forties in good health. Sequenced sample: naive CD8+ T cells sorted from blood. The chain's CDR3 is CASSPTGSEKLFF. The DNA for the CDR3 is TGCGCCAGCAGCCCCACAGGATCTGAAAAACTGTTTTTT.